The source of this T cell receptor (beta chain) is a study of CD8 T cells in ankylosing spondylitis. Losses at the gene ends were 4 bases for V and 5 bases for J; bases not matched to a gene: 4. There are 14 residues in the CDR3. The V gene's germline CDR1 is SGHDT and CDR2 YYEEEE. A single record per CDR3 protein comes from TCRdb applying MiXCR to the 5' RACE reads. Altogether about 280,000 distinct CDR3 sequences are present, roughly 20% being singletons, with the ten largest covering roughly 8.3%. The source material was blood, either unsorted or a sorted T cell fraction (not recorded which). The sequence was obtained from a male donor with ankylosing spondylitis or in good health (not recorded which). The chain employs TRBV5-6 and TRBJ2-7; TRBD1 matches 12 bases. The chain's CDR3 is CASSGGTGGDEQYV. In nucleotides, the CDR3 is TGTGCCAGCAGCGGAGGGACAGGGGGCGACGAGCAGTACGTC.